These T cell receptor beta chains were read from a single sample in a study of T cells in narcolepsy. Only in-frame clones appear in the TCRdb table, and some are missing; sequencing was by immunoSEQ multiplex PCR. The table has approximately 31,000 clones, less than 85% seen once; the top ten hold around 1.3%. The sequenced sample was CD45RA- memory CD4+ T cells from PBMCs. The receptor set was obtained from a human donor with narcolepsy. The CDR3 runs from the conserved cysteine through the conserved F or W. A D gene is named only where the DNA matches it firmly. Clone size is not always given. Where it is, it says once, few, many or a class for expanded clones.

v_gene,abundance,j_gene,d_gene,CDR3nt,CDR3aa
TRBV6-5,NA,TRBJ2-1,NA,TGTGCCAGCAGTTTGCAAAAGGGGCTAGCTTACAATGAGCAGTTCTTC,CASSLQKGLAYNEQFF
TRBV19,NA,TRBJ2-2,NA,TGTGCCAGTAGTTACGGAGACACCGGGGAGCTGTTTTTT,CASSYGDTGELFF
TRBV18,NA,TRBJ1-6,NA,TGTGCCAGCTCACCACCGCCATCAAGGGGAGCTTCACCCCTCCACTTT,CASSPPPSRGASPLHF
TRBV11-2,NA,TRBJ1-5,TRBD1,TGTGCCAGCAGCGACAGGGGAAGCAATCAGCCCCAGCATTTT,CASSDRGSNQPQHF
TRBV6-6,NA,TRBJ2-5,NA,TGTGCCAGCAGTTACGTGGGGGCACGGGAGACCCAGTACTTC,CASSYVGARETQYF
TRBV28,NA,TRBJ2-1,TRBD2,TGTGCCAGCAGATTCGGACTAGCGGGGAACTTTGAGCAGTTCTTC,CASRFGLAGNFEQFF
TRBV6-4,NA,TRBJ2-3,TRBD1,TGTGCCAGCAGTGACGGACAGGGGGAGGCAGATACGCAGTATTTT,CASSDGQGEADTQYF
TRBV27,NA,TRBJ2-4,NA,TGTGCCAGCAGTATCCAGACAGGCAGGAAAAACATTCAGTACTTC,CASSIQTGRKNIQYF
TRBV15,NA,TRBJ2-3,TRBD2,TGTGCCACCAGCAGAGATTCGGGACTAGCGGGGGGTCGCACAGATACGCAGTATTTT,CATSRDSGLAGGRTDTQYF
TRBV7-8,NA,TRBJ2-1,TRBD2,TGTGCCAGCAGCGTTAGCGGGGGGATTGGTGAGCAGTTCTTC,CASSVSGGIGEQFF
TRBV6-1,NA,TRBJ2-2,NA,TGTGCCAGCAGTGTGTACAGGGCTCAGGGCGGGGAGCTGTTTTTT,CASSVYRAQGGELFF
TRBV5-1,NA,TRBJ1-1,NA,TGCGCCAGCAGCCTTGAGGACGGGACACGGAAGGGAGCTTTCTTT,CASSLEDGTRKGAFF
TRBV4-2,NA,TRBJ2-2,NA,TGTGCCAGCAGCCACAACGTTAGGACCGGGGAGCTGTTTTTT,CASSHNVRTGELFF
TRBV18,few,TRBJ1-2,TRBD1,TGTGCCAGCTCACCACCTGGGGGACAGGGATTGTATGGCTACACCTTC,CASSPPGGQGLYGYTF
TRBV4-1,NA,TRBJ1-2,NA,TGCGCCAGCAGCCAAGATCTTCGGGTGCGTGGCTACACCTTC,CASSQDLRVRGYTF
TRBV6-5,NA,TRBJ2-3,TRBD2,TGTGCCACCTACCCGGCGGGGGGAAACACAGATACGCAGTATTTT,CATYPAGGNTDTQYF
TRBV5-4,few,TRBJ1-1,TRBD1,TGTGCCAGCAGTTCGGACAGGGGAACCCTCAGGAACACTGAAGCTTTCTTT,CASSSDRGTLRNTEAFF
TRBV25-1,NA,TRBJ1-3,NA,TGTGCCAGCACACGGGGGGGAACTGGAAACACCATATATTTT,CASTRGGTGNTIYF
TRBV14,NA,TRBJ1-1,NA,TGTGCCAGCAGCCAAGCCCAGCACTTGGTCGGGGAGAACACTGAAGCTTTCTTT,CASSQAQHLVGENTEAFF
TRBV19,medium-sized,TRBJ1-4,NA,TGTGCCAGTAGTTCCGGACAGAGACGCAATGAAAAACTGTTTTTT,CASSSGQRRNEKLFF
TRBV6-1,NA,TRBJ1-3,NA,TGTGCCAGCAGTGATGGAGGGGCTGGAAACACCATATATTTT,CASSDGGAGNTIYF
TRBV7-9,NA,TRBJ1-3,NA,TGTGCCAGCAGCCCTGACGTGCACTCTGGAAACACCATATATTTT,CASSPDVHSGNTIYF
TRBV2,NA,TRBJ2-3,NA,TGTTCAGCAGCGGTAAACACAGATACGCAGTATTTT,CSAAVNTDTQYF
TRBV28,NA,TRBJ2-1,TRBD1,TGTGCCAGCAATAAGGGGACAGACTACAATGAGCAGTTCTTC,CASNKGTDYNEQFF
TRBV27,NA,TRBJ2-5,NA,TGTGCCAGCAGTCTATCTCGGGGTTCAGGGGAGACCCAGTACTTC,CASSLSRGSGETQYF
TRBV7-8,NA,TRBJ1-4,NA,TGTGCCAGCAGCTTAGCAGGTAGAGGCACAGGTACCCGGGGTGAAAAACTGTTTTTT,CASSLAGRGTGTRGEKLFF